Below, one TCR beta chain is given with its context. These data originate in a study of blood T cell repertoires in COVID-19. Whole-study context: Sites in the United States, Italy and Spain provided acute and convalescent COVID-19 samples.

Germline CDR1 and CDR2: SNHLY and FYNNEI. Germline trimming cut 6 bases from V and 4 bases from J; bases unmatched to any gene: 6. The CDR3 is 14 amino acids. Authors' methods: Estimates of nucleated cell counts were drawn from the amplification of reference gene primers. Assay: immunoSEQ multiplex PCR; the TCRdb copy retains only in-frame clones and omits some. D and trimming were read from the DNA, whereas the V and J calls and clone size are those reported in that table. The sample includes around 310,000 clones, 80% to 95% of them seen just once. Source material: peripheral blood. The rearrangement uses TRBV2 and TRBJ2-1; the match to TRBD1 covers 7 bases. This sequence originates from a woman aged 30 to 39 with COVID-19, enrolled during active disease. The CDR3 here is CASSRDSWYNEQFF. DNA of the CDR3: TGTGCCAGCAGCCGGGACAGCTGGTACAATGAGCAGTTCTTC.